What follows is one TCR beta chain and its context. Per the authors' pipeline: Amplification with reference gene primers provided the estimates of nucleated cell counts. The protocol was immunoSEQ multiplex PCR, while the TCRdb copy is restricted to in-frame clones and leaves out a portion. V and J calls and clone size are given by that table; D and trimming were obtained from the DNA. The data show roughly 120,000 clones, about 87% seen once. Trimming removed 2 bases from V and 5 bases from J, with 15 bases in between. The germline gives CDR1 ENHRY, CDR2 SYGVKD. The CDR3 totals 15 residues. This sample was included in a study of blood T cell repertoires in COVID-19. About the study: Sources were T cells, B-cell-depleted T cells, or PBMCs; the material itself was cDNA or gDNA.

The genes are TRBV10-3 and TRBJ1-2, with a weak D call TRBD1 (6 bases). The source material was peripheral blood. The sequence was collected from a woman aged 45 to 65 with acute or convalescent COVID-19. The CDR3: CAISETKDSPYGYTF. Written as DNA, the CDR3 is TGTGCCATCAGTGAGACCAAGGACAGCCCTTATGGCTACACCTTC.